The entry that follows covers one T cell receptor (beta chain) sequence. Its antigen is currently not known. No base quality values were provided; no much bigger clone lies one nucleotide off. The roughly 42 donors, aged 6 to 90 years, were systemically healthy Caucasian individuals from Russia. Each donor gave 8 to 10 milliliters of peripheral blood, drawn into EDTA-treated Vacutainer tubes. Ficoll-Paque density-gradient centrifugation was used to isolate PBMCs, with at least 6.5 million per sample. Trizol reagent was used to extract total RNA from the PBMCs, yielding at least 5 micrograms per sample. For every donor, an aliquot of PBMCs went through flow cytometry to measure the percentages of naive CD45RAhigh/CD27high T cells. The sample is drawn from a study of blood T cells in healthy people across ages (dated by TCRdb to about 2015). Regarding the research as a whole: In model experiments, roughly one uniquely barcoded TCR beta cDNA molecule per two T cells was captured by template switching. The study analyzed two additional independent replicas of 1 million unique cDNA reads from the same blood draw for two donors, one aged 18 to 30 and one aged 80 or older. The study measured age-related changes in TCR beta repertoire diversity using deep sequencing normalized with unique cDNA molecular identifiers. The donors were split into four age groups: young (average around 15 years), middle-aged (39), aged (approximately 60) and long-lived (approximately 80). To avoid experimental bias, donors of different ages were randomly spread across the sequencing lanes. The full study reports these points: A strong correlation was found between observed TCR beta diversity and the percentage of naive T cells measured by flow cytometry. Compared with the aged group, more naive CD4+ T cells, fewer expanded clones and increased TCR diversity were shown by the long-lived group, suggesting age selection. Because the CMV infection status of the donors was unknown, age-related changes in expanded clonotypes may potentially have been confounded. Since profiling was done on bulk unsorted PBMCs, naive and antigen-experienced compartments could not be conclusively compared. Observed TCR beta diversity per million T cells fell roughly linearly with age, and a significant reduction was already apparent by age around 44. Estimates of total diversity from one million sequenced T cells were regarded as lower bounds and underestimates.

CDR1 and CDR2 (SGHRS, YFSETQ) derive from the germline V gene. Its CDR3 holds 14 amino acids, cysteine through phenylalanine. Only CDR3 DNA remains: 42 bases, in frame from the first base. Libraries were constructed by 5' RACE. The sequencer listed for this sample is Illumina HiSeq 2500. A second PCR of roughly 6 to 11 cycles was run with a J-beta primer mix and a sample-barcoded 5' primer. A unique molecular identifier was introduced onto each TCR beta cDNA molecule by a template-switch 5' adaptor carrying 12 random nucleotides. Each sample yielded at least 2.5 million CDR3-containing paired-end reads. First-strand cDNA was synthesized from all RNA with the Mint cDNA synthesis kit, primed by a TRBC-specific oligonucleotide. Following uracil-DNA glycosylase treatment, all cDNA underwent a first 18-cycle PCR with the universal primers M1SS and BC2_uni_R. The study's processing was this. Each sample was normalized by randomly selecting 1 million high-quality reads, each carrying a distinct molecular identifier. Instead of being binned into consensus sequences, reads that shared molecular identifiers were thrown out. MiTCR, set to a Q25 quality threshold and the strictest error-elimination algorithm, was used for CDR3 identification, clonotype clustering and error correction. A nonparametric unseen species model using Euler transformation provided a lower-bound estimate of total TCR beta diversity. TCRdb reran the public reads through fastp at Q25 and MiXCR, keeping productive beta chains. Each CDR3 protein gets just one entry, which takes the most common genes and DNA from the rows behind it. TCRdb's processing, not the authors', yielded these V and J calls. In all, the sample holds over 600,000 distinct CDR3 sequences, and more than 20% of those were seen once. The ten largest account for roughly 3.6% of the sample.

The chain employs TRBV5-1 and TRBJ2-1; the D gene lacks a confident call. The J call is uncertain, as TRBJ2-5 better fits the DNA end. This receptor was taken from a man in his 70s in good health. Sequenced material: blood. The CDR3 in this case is CASSLSLLGETQYF. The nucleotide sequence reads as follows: TGCGCCAGCAGCTTGTCGTTATTGGGAGAGACCCAGTACTTC.